The clone carrying this TCR beta chain was seen just once. Its antigen is currently unknown. Using immunoSEQ multiplex PCR, the repertoire was profiled, and TCRdb retains in-frame clones only, with some absent. Of approximately 150,000 clones listed, 85% to 95% are singletons. V lost 6 bases to trimming and J lost 5 bases, with 25 bases between them. Germline-derived CDR1 and CDR2 are MDHEN and SYDVKM. The CDR3 covers 17 residues. These data come from a study of T cell responses to AZD1222 COVID-19 vaccine. Study results and caveats: White British ancestry dominated among donors, who included more females, and clonal diversity was possibly underestimated. Researchers took repertoire samples only after the peak T cell response had come. The study found vaccine-associated CD4 TCRs spanning spike, dominant at 160-218 and 743-854.

The material was peripheral blood, obtained after recovery from COVID-19. The V and J genes are TRBV28 and TRBJ1-1; a weak D match, TRBD1 (6 bases). This sequence originates from an adult who had recovered from COVID-19. Here the CDR3 reads CASSLPHHKGGSTEAFF. The CDR3 DNA reads TGTGCCAGCAGCCTACCCCACCACAAGGGGGGTTCGACTGAAGCTTTCTTT. Combining the CDR3 with reference TRBV28 and TRBJ1-1 gives the whole variable domain DVKVTQSSRYLVKRTGEKVFLECVQDMDHENMFWYRQDPGLGLRLIYFSYDVKMKEKGDIPEGYSVSREKKERFSLILESASTNQTSMYLCASSLPHHKGGSTEAFFGQGTRLTVV.